In its sample, the clone carrying this T cell receptor beta chain was seen many times. TCRdb re-derived calls from the RACE reads in MiXCR, one entry per CDR3 protein. The top ten clones hold 1.4% of a sample with some 71,000 distinct CDR3 sequences, 8.5% to 14% of them seen once. This record belongs to a study of human T cells and chemical hapten exposure. Overall study context: Mostly female patients had alopecia areata, totalis or universalis.

V trimming: 8 bases; J trimming: 7 bases; junction bases outside the gene matches: 4. Germline CDR1 and CDR2: SGHAT and FQDESV (reference sequence). The CDR3 sequence is 12 residues long. Described time point: patch test 3, about 24 weeks after DPC sensitization. Indicated treatment: therapeutic diphenylcyclopropenone sensitization with weekly scalp DPC. The V and J genes are TRBV11-1 and TRBJ2-1, with 8 bases lining up with TRBD2. This sequence was found in a woman aged 45 to 65 with alopecia areata. Some clones in this sample may be carry-over from other donors' samples. The sample was whole blood, taken in connection with sensitization to the hapten diphenylcyclopropenone (DPC). This CDR3 reads CASEVAGNEQFF. CDR3 sequence (DNA): TGTGCCAGCGAGGTAGCGGGAAATGAGCAGTTCTTC.